The 27 T cell receptor beta chains below come from one sample, sequenced in a study of T cell responses to AZD1222 COVID-19 vaccine. Method: immunoSEQ multiplex PCR; TCRdb's copy keeps in-frame clones and lacks some. The sample records fewer than 250,000 clones, 85% to 95% being singletons. The material sequenced was peripheral blood, taken on day 0 of AZD1222 vaccination. These receptors were obtained from an adult in good health.

This sequence joins TRBV5-1 and TRBJ2-2; 8 nucleotides line up with TRBD1. The junction had 1 base not matched to a gene; V was cut back by 3 bases and J by 0 bases. The CDR3 is 15 residues long. The germline gives CDR1 SGHRS, CDR2 YFSETQ. CDR3: CASSWDRTNTGELFF. The CDR3 DNA sequence: TGCGCCAGCAGCTGGGACAGGACGAACACCGGGGAGCTGTTTTTT.

The rearrangement links TRBV10-3 to TRBJ1-2; the match to TRBD1 covers 11 bases. This CDR3 contains 14 residues. V was clipped by 6 bases and J by 7 bases; unmatched bases: 7. Germline CDR1 and CDR2: ENHRY and SYGVKD. The DNA of the CDR3 is TGTGCCATCAGGGAGGACAGGGGGCTGGCTGGCTACACCTTC. Protein sequence: CAIREDRGLAGYTF.

The chain employs TRBV5-1 and TRBJ1-2; no definite D call. This CDR3 is 14 amino acids long. Trimming pared 6 bases from V and 6 bases from J, leaving 18 bases between. Germline CDR1 reads SGHRS; CDR2 reads YFSETQ. Here the CDR3 reads CASKRSEQNHGYTF. The CDR3 nucleotides read TGCGCCAGCAAACGCTCGGAGCAAAATCATGGCTACACCTTC.

CDR3 DNA: TGTGCCAGTTCGATCTCTGGGGCCAACGTCCTGACTTTC. Its protein is CASSISGANVLTF. The J gene is TRBJ2-6, the V gene TRBV14; the D is unclear. Trimming cost V 9 bases and J 0 bases, with 6 bases left between them. CDR3 length equals 13 residues. Germline lookup yields CDR1 SGHDN and CDR2 FVKESK. The whole variable domain, filled in from reference TRBV14 and TRBJ2-6, reads EAGVTQFPSHSVIEKGQTVTLRCDPISGHDNLYWYRRVMGKEIKFLLHFVKESKQDESGMPNNRFLAERTGGTYSTLKVQPAELEDSGVYFCASSISGANVLTFGAGSRLTVL.

V and J are TRBV18 and TRBJ1-2, with a weak D call TRBD1 (6 bases). V was trimmed by 0 bases and J by 6 bases, leaving 11 bases between them. The CDR3 extends over 14 amino acids. CDR1 is KGHSH and CDR2 is LQKENI in the germline V gene. CDR3 nucleotides: TGTGCCAGCTCACCACCTACAGGGCGGGATGGCTACACCTTC. Translating it yields CASSPPTGRDGYTF.

V usage is TRBV11-3 and J usage is TRBJ2-7, with D possibly being TRBD1 (6 bases). The CDR3 runs to 15 residues. Trimming stripped 5 bases from V and 5 bases from J, with 19 bases between. Germline CDR1 is SGHNT and CDR2 is YENEEA. DNA of the CDR3: TGTGCCAGCAGCACCGGGGCCAGGGGCGTCCACGAGCAGTACTTC. Amino acid sequence: CASSTGARGVHEQYF.

The chain joins TRBV29-1 to TRBJ1-1; D possibly corresponds to TRBD1 (6 bases). Trimming removed 5 bases at V and 7 bases at J, with 17 bases between. CDR1 and CDR2 from the germline V gene are SQVTM and ANQGSEA. This CDR3 has 13 residues. This CDR3 reads CSVCGGQSFEAFF. The CDR3, as DNA: TGCAGCGTTTGCGGGGGGCAGTCCTTTGAAGCTTTCTTT. The full variable domain, rest sourced from reference TRBV29-1 and TRBJ1-1, is SAVISQKPSRDICQRGTSLTIQCQVDSQVTMMFWYRQQPGQSLTLIATANQGSEATYESGFVIDKFPISRPNLTFSTLTVSNMSPEDSSIYLCSVCGGQSFEAFFGQGTRLTVV.

This sequence joins TRBV7-9 and TRBJ1-6, with a possible D match to TRBD1 (5 bases). V lost 4 bases to trimming and J lost 5 bases, with 9 bases between them. Germline lookup yields CDR1 SEHNR and CDR2 FQNEAQ (reference sequence). This CDR3 region has 14 residues. The DNA for the CDR3 is TGTGCCAGCAGCTCGGACACTAATAATTCACCCCTCCACTTT. Translating gives CASSSDTNNSPLHF.

This sequence joins TRBV4-2 and TRBJ1-5; no definite D call. Trimming pared 7 bases from V and 10 bases from J, leaving 8 bases between. Germline V gene lookup returns CDR1 LGHNA and CDR2 YNFKEQ. This CDR3 comprises 10 residues. As DNA, the CDR3 is TGTGCCAGCAACCCTACTCCCCAGCATTTT. Translation: CASNPTPQHF.

This chain links TRBV7-9 with TRBJ2-3; 7 nucleotides line up with TRBD1. CDR1 SEHNR and CDR2 FQNEAQ come from the germline V gene (reference sequence). The V gene end was trimmed by 3 bases and the J gene end by 2 bases; junction bases not matched to a gene: 2. This CDR3 is built from 14 residues. CDR3 in DNA: TGTGCCAGCAGCTTCGACAGGGTCACAGATACGCAGTATTTT. This gives the protein CASSFDRVTDTQYF.

The chain has TRBV2 and TRBJ1-4; TRBD1 matches at 10 bases. V lost 7 bases and J lost 9; bases outside the gene matches: 8. The CDR3 covers 14 residues. Germline lookup yields CDR1 SNHLY and CDR2 FYNNEI. This CDR3 is CASTGQGGSKKLFF. CDR3 in DNA: TGTGCCAGCACCGGACAGGGGGGTTCTAAAAAACTGTTTTTT.

V and J are TRBV7-8 and TRBJ1-2, with D possibly being TRBD1 (5 bases). This CDR3 has 14 amino acids. Trimming took 5 bases from V and 1 from J, leaving 11 bases between them. Germline-derived CDR1 and CDR2 are SGHVS and FQNEAQ. CDR3 residues: CASSAGRGNYGYTF. The CDR3 DNA reads TGTGCCAGCAGCGCTGGGAGGGGTAACTATGGCTACACCTTC.

The chain is built from TRBV10-3 and TRBJ1-1, with TRBD1 as a possible D gene (6 bases). The V end lost 5 bases, the J end lost 2 bases, and 18 bases lay between the germline ends. This CDR3 is 16 amino acids long. The V gene's germline CDR1 is ENHRY and CDR2 SYGVKD. The CDR3 DNA follows: TGTGCCATCAGTAAAGTAGGGGGGGAAAAAAACACTGAAGCTTTCTTT. Its translation: CAISKVGGEKNTEAFF.

The J gene is TRBJ1-1, the V gene TRBV13; D unresolved. CDR1 is PRHDT and CDR2 is FYEKMQ in the germline V gene (reference sequence). The CDR3 contains 13 residues. V was trimmed by 5 bases and J by 4 bases, leaving 11 bases between them. CDR3 sequence: CASSRKWGTEAFF. In DNA, the CDR3 is TGTGCCAGCAGCCGGAAATGGGGCACTGAAGCTTTCTTT.

V is TRBV18 and J is TRBJ1-1; maybe TRBD1 (5 bases). Germline V CDR1 and CDR2: KGHSH, LQKENI. Deletions cut 6 bases from V and 5 bases from J, with 19 bases between. CDR3 length equals 15 residues. CDR3 protein: CASSVIGTEGTEAFF. The CDR3, as DNA: TGTGCCAGCTCGGTTATTGGGACGGAGGGGACTGAAGCTTTCTTT.

The rearrangement joins TRBV6-5 to TRBJ1-1; no clear D. Trimming cost V 0 bases and J 2 bases, with 10 bases left between them. Germline CDR1 MNHEY, CDR2 SVGAGI. This CDR3 contains 15 residues. In DNA, the CDR3 is TGTGCCAGCAGTTACTCCTTACGCGGCAACACTGAAGCTTTCTTT. Translated: CASSYSLRGNTEAFF.

The chain couples TRBV6-5 to TRBJ2-1; the match to TRBD2 covers 7 bases. This CDR3 contains 15 residues. V was pared by 0 bases and J by 5 bases, with 4 bases of the junction left unmatched. Looked up from germline, CDR1 is MNHEY and CDR2 is SVGAGI. The CDR3 reads CASSYSPGRDNEQFF. DNA for the CDR3: TGTGCCAGCAGTTACTCGCCGGGGAGGGACAATGAGCAGTTCTTC.

Points on this clone: Other DNA sequences from this sample encode an identical CDR3 as well. V usage is TRBV5-1 and J usage is TRBJ1-1; D call uncertain. The germline gives CDR1 SGHRS, CDR2 YFSETQ. V dropped 0 bases and J dropped 0 bases, with 6 bases sitting between them. The CDR3 runs to 14 residues. The CDR3 region is CASSLDSLNTEAFF. DNA of the CDR3: TGCGCCAGCAGCTTGGACAGCCTGAACACTGAAGCTTTCTTT.

J is TRBJ2-5 and V is TRBV7-9, with D possibly TRBD1 on 5 matching bases. V lost 1 base and J lost 2, with 14 bases in between. There are 16 residues in the CDR3. Germline-derived CDR1 and CDR2 are SEHNR and FQNEAQ (reference sequence). CDR3 DNA sequence: TGTGCCAGCAGCTTAGTAGGGGTTTACAAGCAAGAGACCCAGTACTTC. It yields the protein CASSLVGVYKQETQYF.

This clone has a single count. CDR3 region: CASSFTGHEQYF. The CDR3 bases are TGTGCCAGCAGCTTTACGGGGCACGAGCAGTACTTC. The chain is built from TRBV5-5 and TRBJ2-7; D possibly matches TRBD1 or TRBD2 (5 bases each). The V end lost 2 bases, the J end lost 5 bases, and 8 bases lay between the germline ends. From germline, CDR1 is SGHKS and CDR2 YYEKEE (reference sequence). This CDR3 spans 12 amino acids. The full variable domain, with the rest looked up from reference TRBV5-5 and TRBJ2-7, is DAGVTQSPTHLIKTRGQQVTLRCSPISGHKSVSWYQQVLGQGPQFIFQYYEKEERGRGNFPDRFSARQFPNYSSELNVNALLLGDSALYLCASSFTGHEQYFGPGTRLTVT.

The chain employs TRBV27 and TRBJ2-1, with TRBD2 identical over 9 bases. The germline gives CDR1 MNHEY, CDR2 SMNVEV (reference sequence). After removal of 5 bases from V and 3 bases from J, the junction contained 5 bases not matched to a gene. The CDR3 runs 15 residues. The CDR3 loop is CASSKRLADYNEQFF. CDR3 nucleotide sequence: TGTGCCAGCAGTAAGAGACTAGCGGACTACAATGAGCAGTTCTTC.

The chain uses TRBV2 and TRBJ1-6; TRBD1 agrees at 9 bases. With V trimmed by 7 bases and J by 9 bases, 7 bases remained unmatched. The CDR3 is 14 residues long. Germline CDR1 reads SNHLY; CDR2 reads FYNNEI. CDR3 loop: CASKGTGNRSPLHF. The CDR3 coding sequence is TGTGCCAGCAAAGGGACAGGGAACCGTTCACCCCTCCACTTT.

The chain is built from TRBV11-2 and TRBJ1-2; 9 bases align to TRBD1. The CDR3 loop spans 14 amino acids. Germline V gives CDR1 SGHAT, CDR2 FQNNGV. V shed 4 bases, J shed 7 bases, and the junction held 7 bases outside the gene matches. In DNA, the CDR3 is TGTGCCAGCAGCTCTTTACAGGGGGCTGGTGGCTACACCTTC. It encodes CASSSLQGAGGYTF. Filled out from reference TRBV11-2 and TRBJ1-2, the complete variable domain reads EAGVAQSPRYKIIEKRQSVAFWCNPISGHATLYWYQQILGQGPKLLIQFQNNGVVDDSQLPKDRFSAERLKGVDSTLKIQPAKLEDSAVYLCASSSLQGAGGYTFGSGTRLTVV.

The chain couples TRBV5-1 to TRBJ2-7, with 7 bases that match TRBD2. V gave up 0 bases and J gave up 5 bases; unmatched junction bases: 2. Germline V CDR1 and CDR2: SGHRS, YFSETQ. The CDR3 runs to 13 residues. CDR3 sequence reads: CASSLDGRHEQYF. CDR3 DNA sequence: TGCGCCAGCAGCTTGGACGGGAGGCACGAGCAGTACTTC.

The rearrangement links TRBV5-1 to TRBJ1-2; maybe TRBD1 (6 bases). CDR1 is SGHRS and CDR2 is YFSETQ in the germline V gene. V lost 0 bases and J lost 2, with 14 bases in between. The CDR3 runs to 16 residues. Here the CDR3 reads CASSLGTGSSNYGYTF. As DNA, the CDR3 is TGCGCCAGCAGCTTGGGTACAGGGAGTTCCAACTATGGCTACACCTTC.

The chain uses TRBV2 and TRBJ1-2; unclear D gene. This CDR3 is built from 15 residues. V lost 8 bases and J 2 bases, leaving 18 bases between the germline ends. Germline lookup yields CDR1 SNHLY and CDR2 FYNNEI. The CDR3 bases are TGTGCCAGCTCCCCTACCGGACGGGAAAACTATGGCTACACCTTC. This gives the protein CASSPTGRENYGYTF.

The rearrangement joins TRBV11-2 to TRBJ2-1; possible D gene TRBD2, 5 bases. The CDR3 covers 13 residues. V was cut by 1 base and J by 5 bases, with 6 bases left in between. The germline gives CDR1 SGHAT, CDR2 FQNNGV. Here the CDR3 reads CASSLGTHNEQFF. The CDR3 coding sequence is TGTGCCAGCAGCTTAGGGACTCACAATGAGCAGTTCTTC. The full variable domain, completed using reference TRBV11-2 and TRBJ2-1, is EAGVAQSPRYKIIEKRQSVAFWCNPISGHATLYWYQQILGQGPKLLIQFQNNGVVDDSQLPKDRFSAERLKGVDSTLKIQPAKLEDSAVYLCASSLGTHNEQFFGPGTRLTVL.